Below are 20 T cell receptor beta chains sequenced from a single sample in a study of CD8 T cells in ankylosing spondylitis. The study, taken as a whole, reports: What appeared characteristic of ankylosing spondylitis blood was a TCR beta motif of 7 or 8 highly homologous variants.

TCRdb reprocessed the 5' RACE reads with MiXCR, giving one entry per CDR3 protein. The sample holds over 700,000 distinct CDR3 sequences, roughly 19% seen once. No antigens are known for them. Sequencing input: blood, either unsorted or a sorted T cell fraction (not recorded which). These TCRs come from a male donor with ankylosing spondylitis.

Concerning this clonotype: Mismatch with germline at one junction end may stem from a read error. This chain connects TRBV20-1 to TRBJ2-2, with unresolved D. Germline CDR1 is DFQATT and CDR2 is SNEGSKA (reference sequence). The CDR3 has 11 amino acids. CDR3 coding DNA: TGCAGTGCGAGAGGTCGCGGGGAGCTGTTTTTT. Translated: CSARGRGELFF.

This clonotype was observed a handful of times. The V and J genes are TRBV5-1 and TRBJ2-1, with D possibly called TRBD1 or TRBD2 (5 bases each). Germline values: CDR1 SGHRS, CDR2 YFSETQ. This CDR3 region has 13 residues. V lost 4 bases and J lost 10, with 15 bases in between. The CDR3 loop is CASSRDPEGEQFF. CDR3 coding DNA: TGCGCCAGCAGCAGGGACCCCGAGGGGGAGCAGTTCTTC.

This clonotype has only a few counts. The chain links TRBV4-1 to TRBJ1-4; no firm D call. The CDR3 has 15 residues. V was shortened by 0 bases and J by 7 bases, with 12 bases between the two germline ends. The germline CDR1 and CDR2 sequences are MGHRA and YSYEKL. The CDR3 DNA sequence: TGCGCCAGCAGCCAAGATCTTTGGGCCTTTGAAAAACTGTTTTTT. It yields the protein CASSQDLWAFEKLFF.

The CDR3 loop reads CATGQGAYNEQFF. The DNA of the CDR3 is TGTGCCACCGGCCAGGGCGCCTACAATGAGCAGTTCTTC. The chain carries TRBV24-1 and TRBJ2-1, with a tentative D call TRBD1 (5 bases). Trimming took 9 bases from V and 2 from J, leaving 10 bases between them. CDR3 length: 13 residues. Germline CDR1 is KGHDR and CDR2 is SFDVKD.

This rearrangement joins TRBV6-1 to TRBJ2-3; the D gene could be TRBD1 or TRBD2 (5 bases each). Between the trimmed V and J ends, which lost 5 bases and 5 bases, there was a span of 20 bases. The CDR3 runs 16 residues. Germline values: CDR1 MNHNS, CDR2 SASEGT. CDR3 bases: TGTGCCAGCAGTCCTGGGACCGAAACCTCGTTAGATACGCAGTATTTT. The encoded protein is CASSPGTETSLDTQYF.

The chain has TRBV11-1 and TRBJ2-2; 7 nucleotides agree with TRBD1. V was clipped by 5 bases and J by 4 bases; unmatched bases: 7. The CDR3 loop spans 15 amino acids. Germline CDR1 and CDR2: SGHAT and FQDESV (reference sequence). The CDR3 DNA sequence: TGTGCCAGCAGCGGGAAAGGGGGCGGCACCGGGGAGCTGTTTTTT. This encodes CASSGKGGGTGELFF. Drawing the rest from reference TRBV11-1 and TRBJ2-2, the complete variable domain is EAEVAQSPRYKITEKSQAVAFWCDPISGHATLYWYRQILGQGPELLVQFQDESVVDDSQLPKDRFSAERLKGVDSTLKIQPAELGDSAMYLCASSGKGGGTGELFFGEGSRLTVL.

The chain links TRBV5-6 to TRBJ2-3; 10 bases match TRBD2. The CDR3 has 17 residues. After removal of 3 bases from V and 1 base from J, the junction contained 8 bases not matched to a gene. The germline V gene has CDR1 SGHDT and CDR2 YYEEEE. CDR3 in DNA: TGTGCCAGCAGCTCCTCCCGACTAGCGGGCCGCACAGATACGCAGTATTTT. Its protein is CASSSSRLAGRTDTQYF.

The table lists this clonotype with a few counts. The chain joins TRBV12-3 or TRBV12-4 to TRBJ1-4; D possibly corresponds to TRBD1 (5 bases). Trimming removed 6 bases from V and 10 bases from J, with 18 bases in between. This CDR3 has 14 amino acids. The CDR3 nucleotides are TGTGCCAGCAGCCCGACAGTCGCCCAGGGAAAACTGTTTTTT. It is translated as CASSPTVAQGKLFF.

This clonotype was detected only a few times. The chain uses TRBV5-1 and TRBJ2-5; 12 nucleotides align to TRBD2. V lost 6 bases and J lost 1; bases outside the gene matches: 4. Germline V gives CDR1 SGHRS, CDR2 YFSETQ. This CDR3 has 15 residues. CDR3 sequence: CASNGLAGSQETQYF. The DNA for the CDR3 is TGCGCCAGCAACGGACTAGCGGGAAGCCAAGAGACCCAGTACTTC.

This clonotype was detected only a few times. The chain combines TRBV9 with TRBJ2-3; no firm D call. The CDR3 contains 15 residues. Deletions cut 3 bases from V and 1 base from J, with 12 bases between. Per germline, CDR1 SGDLS and CDR2 YYNGEE. The DNA of the CDR3 is TGTGCCAGCAGCGCGGGCCCCAAAGGCACAGATACGCAGTATTTT. Its translation is CASSAGPKGTDTQYF.

This clonotype was counted many times. The chain recombines TRBV11-1 with TRBJ1-1; D is possibly TRBD1 (5 bases). This CDR3 is 15 amino acids long. Germline assignment: CDR1 SGHAT and CDR2 FQDESV (reference sequence). Trimming took off 0 bases at V and 3 bases at J, with 11 bases between the two ends. The CDR3 here is CASSLAVGGDTEAFF. DNA for the CDR3: TGTGCCAGCAGCTTAGCTGTTGGGGGGGACACTGAAGCTTTCTTT.

This chain uses TRBV7-3 with TRBJ2-1, with 10 bases that match TRBD1. Trimming cost V 5 bases and J 5 bases; bases outside gene matches: 6. CDR3 length equals 15 residues. Germline V lookup: CDR1 SGHTA, CDR2 FQGTGA. This CDR3 is CASSPRQGAHNEQFF. Written as DNA, the CDR3 is TGTGCCAGCAGCCCAAGACAGGGGGCCCACAATGAGCAGTTCTTC.

The chain couples TRBV5-1 to TRBJ2-3; 9 bases line up with TRBD1. The CDR3 runs 14 residues. Looked up from germline, CDR1 is SGHRS and CDR2 is YFSETQ. V was pared by 3 bases and J by 7 bases, with 6 bases of the junction left unmatched. This CDR3 reads CASSWGQGEYTQYF. The CDR3 nucleotides are TGCGCCAGCAGCTGGGGACAGGGAGAGTATACGCAGTATTTT.

In its sample, this clonotype was seen a few times. The CDR3 bases are TGCAGCGTTTCCGGCTTTTCGTCCAGCACAGATACGCAGTATTTT. The encoded protein is CSVSGFSSSTDTQYF. The V gene is TRBV29-1, the J gene TRBJ2-3, with unresolved D. V lost 5 bases to trimming and J lost 0 bases, with 15 bases between them. The CDR3 consists of 15 residues. Germline CDR1 is SQVTM and CDR2 is ANQGSEA.

The chain employs TRBV5-1 and TRBJ2-1; D unclear. V lost 4 bases and J lost 2, with 13 bases in between. Germline CDR1 reads SGHRS; CDR2 reads YFSETQ. CDR3 size: 15 residues. CDR3 in DNA: TGCGCCAGCAGCCCGGGCCCTAATACCTACAATGAGCAGTTCTTC. Translation gives CASSPGPNTYNEQFF.

The chain joins TRBV12-3 or TRBV12-4 to TRBJ1-1; 8 nucleotides align to TRBD1. The junction had 7 bases not matched to a gene; V was cut back by 6 bases and J by 1 base. The CDR3 has 15 amino acids. The CDR3 nucleotides are TGTGCCAGCAGACAAACAGGGGGTGGGAACACTGAAGCTTTCTTT. Its protein is CASRQTGGGNTEAFF.

The chain combines TRBV5-1 with TRBJ2-2; no clear D. Trimming removed 0 bases from V and 10 bases from J, with 16 bases in between. Germline values: CDR1 SGHRS, CDR2 YFSETQ. The CDR3 sequence is 15 residues long. The CDR3 region is CASSLGPQGDQELFF. CDR3 coding DNA: TGCGCCAGCAGCTTGGGACCCCAAGGAGACCAGGAGCTGTTTTTT.

This chain connects TRBV24-1 to TRBJ2-2; D remains unclear. Per the germline V gene, CDR1 is KGHDR and CDR2 is SFDVKD. This CDR3 comprises 14 residues. Trimming stripped 4 bases from V and 0 bases from J, with 5 bases between. CDR3 sequence: CATSEGANTGELFF. DNA of the CDR3: TGTGCCACCAGTGAAGGCGCGAACACCGGGGAGCTGTTTTTT.

This clonotype was detected a few times. V usage is TRBV12-3 or TRBV12-4 and J usage is TRBJ2-5, with D perhaps TRBD2 (6 bases). This CDR3 comprises 17 residues. Trimming removed 6 bases at V and 5 bases at J, with 25 bases between. The CDR3 nucleotides read TGTGCCAGCAGCCCCGTGGCGGACTACCTAGAAGTGGAGACCCAGTACTTC. Translating it yields CASSPVADYLEVETQYF.

The chain employs TRBV7-2 and TRBJ1-3; D may be TRBD1 (6 bases). V lost 5 bases to trimming and J lost 4 bases, with 18 bases between them. The germline V gene encodes CDR1 SGHTA and CDR2 FQGNSA. The length of the CDR3 is 16 residues. CDR3 region: CASSPRGGAAGNTIYF. For the CDR3, the DNA is TGTGCCAGCAGCCCACGGGGGGGGGCGGCAGGAAACACCATATATTTT.